These 9 T cell receptor beta chains were all obtained from the same sample, sequenced in a study of T cell changes during pregnancy in multiple sclerosis. Here immunoSEQ multiplex PCR was the method, and the copy in TCRdb shows in-frame clones only, minus some. This sample has approximately 60,000 clones, with 94% found just once. Sequenced here: CD8+ T cells from peripheral blood mononuclear cells, sampled in the third trimester of pregnancy. These receptors were taken from a female donor with multiple sclerosis, enrolled in a pregnancy study.

The chain carries TRBV6-5 and TRBJ2-7; 9 bases line up with TRBD1. V lost 0 bases to trimming and J lost 4 bases; unmatched junction nucleotides: 1. CDR1 MNHEY and CDR2 SVGAGI come from the germline V gene. The CDR3 totals 14 residues. The CDR3: CASSYSTGGYEQYF. The CDR3 region has the DNA TGTGCCAGCAGTTACTCGACAGGGGGGTACGAGCAGTACTTC.

The chain carries TRBV27 and TRBJ2-1; TRBD1 matches at 9 bases. This CDR3 comprises 15 residues. The V segment lost 6 bases and the J segment 9 bases; nucleotides outside the gene matches: 12. Germline values: CDR1 MNHEY, CDR2 SMNVEV (reference sequence). The CDR3 nucleotides read TGTGCCAGCAGAACGGACAGGGGACAATTTGGTGAGCAGTTCTTC. Protein: CASRTDRGQFGEQFF.

The genes are TRBV7-9 and TRBJ2-1, with 7 bases that match TRBD1. This CDR3 contains 14 residues. V was pared by 6 bases and J by 5 bases, with 7 bases of the junction left unmatched. Per the germline V gene, CDR1 is SEHNR and CDR2 is FQNEAQ (reference sequence). The CDR3 sequence is CASRPGTDDNEQFF. In DNA, the CDR3 is TGTGCCAGCAGACCTGGGACAGACGACAATGAGCAGTTCTTC.

Only one count was recorded for this clone. The chain has TRBV6-1 and TRBJ2-1; 9 nucleotides line up with TRBD2. The CDR3 is 18 amino acids. V shed 0 bases and J 2 bases; nucleotides not matched to a gene: 8. Germline V gene data show CDR1 as MNHNS and CDR2 as SASEGT. The CDR3 nucleotides read TGTGCCAGCAGTGAAGCAGGCGGGAGGGGGTTCCCCTACAATGAGCAGTTCTTC. It is translated as CASSEAGGRGFPYNEQFF.

The chain links TRBV5-6 to TRBJ2-7, with D possibly matching TRBD1 (5 bases). Germline V gives CDR1 SGHDT, CDR2 YYEEEE. V lost 4 bases to trimming and J lost 2 bases, with 7 bases between them. The length of the CDR3 is 12 residues. Here the CDR3 reads CASSQGAYEQYF. DNA for the CDR3: TGTGCCAGCAGCCAAGGGGCCTACGAGCAGTACTTC. Filled out from reference TRBV5-6 and TRBJ2-7, the complete variable domain reads DAGVTQSPTHLIKTRGQQVTLRCSPKSGHDTVSWYQQALGQGPQFIFQYYEEEERQRGNFPDRFSGHQFPNYSSELNVNALLLGDSALYLCASSQGAYEQYFGPGTRLTVT.

J is TRBJ2-3 and V is TRBV2, with 15 bases that match TRBD2. V lost 8 bases and J lost 1; bases outside the gene matches: 7. Germline V lookup: CDR1 SNHLY, CDR2 FYNNEI. CDR3 length: 17 amino acids. The DNA of the CDR3 is TGTGCCAGCGTCGGACTAGCGGGAGGGTCGGGCACAGATACGCAGTATTTT. Translation gives CASVGLAGGSGTDTQYF.

This clone was detected a few times. The chain has TRBV10-1 and TRBJ2-7; 7 bases align to TRBD1. Germline V lookup: CDR1 WNHNN, CDR2 SYGVQD (reference sequence). V lost 3 bases and J lost 4; bases outside the gene matches: 12. The CDR3 has 16 residues. The CDR3 sequence is CASSEQNGQEVYEQYF. CDR3 in DNA: TGCGCCAGCAGTGAACAAAACGGACAGGAGGTATACGAGCAGTACTTC.

The chain joins TRBV11-3 to TRBJ2-2; D not certain. CDR1 and CDR2 (germline): SGHNT, YENEEA. This CDR3 is 12 amino acids long. Between the trimmed V and J ends, which lost 3 bases and 7 bases, there was a span of 6 bases. Written as DNA, the CDR3 is TGTGCCAGCAGCTTGGAGTTCGGGGAGCTGTTTTTT. Its translation is CASSLEFGELFF. The full variable domain, rest sourced from reference TRBV11-3 and TRBJ2-2, is EAGVVQSPRYKIIEKKQPVAFWCNPISGHNTLYWYLQNLGQGPELLIRYENEEAVDDSQLPKDRFSAERLKGVDSTLKIQPAELGDSAVYLCASSLEFGELFFGEGSRLTVL.

This chain links TRBV7-9 with TRBJ2-3, with TRBD1 matching 7 bases. This CDR3 spans 16 amino acids. Germline-derived CDR1 and CDR2 are SEHNR and FQNEAQ (reference sequence). The ends lost 2 bases at V and 2 bases at J; junction bases unmatched: 7. The CDR3 spells CASSLRPGTDTDTQYF. CDR3 in DNA: TGTGCCAGCAGCTTAAGGCCCGGGACAGACACAGATACGCAGTATTTT.